This T cell receptor beta chain was profiled in a study of cytomegalovirus exposure and HLA in healthy donors. Both 60 Vbeta primers and 13 Jbeta primers went into the PCR. The protocol was immunoSEQ multiplex PCR, while the TCRdb copy is restricted to in-frame clones and leaves out a portion. Of 100,000 to 150,000 clones in the sample, around 72% were seen once. Comments on this clone: Its specificity is unknown.

The V and J ends lost 2 bases and 4 bases, in that order; junction bases with no gene match: 2. CDR1 and CDR2 from the germline V gene are LNHNV and YYDKDF (reference sequence). The CDR3 length is 13 residues. Notes on the study in general: Cytomegalovirus-associated TCR beta chains were listed, numbering 164. In a later analysis, CMV-associated beta chains were mostly HLA-associated, it appeared. Certain indistinguishable V segments, among them TRBV6-2 and TRBV6-3, were excluded. With high specificity and sensitivity, the classifier reportedly diagnosed cytomegalovirus status.

The receptor's source is a woman aged 45-65 years in good health and CMV-seropositive. What was sequenced was PBMCs. This sequence joins TRBV15 and TRBJ2-7, with TRBD2 matching 7 bases. The CDR3 region has the DNA TGTGCCACCAGCAGACCCGGGAGGTACGAGCAGTACTTC. Encoded protein: CATSRPGRYEQYF.